The clone carrying this T cell receptor beta chain has only a few counts. Its specificity is not known. The authors reverse transcribed all of the isolated RNA, so sequencing captured expressed TCRB transcripts. The assay was immunoSEQ multiplex PCR, and TCRdb's table has in-frame clones only and misses some. The profile covers roughly 300,000 clones, with 7% to 10% appearing a single time and over 0.95% taken by the ten largest. These data belong to a study of beta chain features in type 1 diabetes. Regarding the study as a whole: The similarity of naive, central memory and Treg TCRB repertoires appeared greater among patients than among healthy donors. When VDJ junctions were examined, type 1 diabetes patients showed fewer insertions and more deletions. Shorter TCRB CDR3s, moderately but significantly so, marked every one of the four CD4+ subsets in Type 1 diabetes patients.

The V and J ends lost 2 bases and 1 base respectively, with 14 bases between them. Germline values: CDR1 MNHEY, CDR2 SMNVEV (reference sequence). This CDR3 contains 16 residues. The V gene is TRBV27, the J gene TRBJ2-5, with D possibly being TRBD2 (7 bases). This clonotype originated in a man aged 25-40 years with type 1 diabetes. Sequencing was performed on central memory CD4+ T cells from blood. The CDR3 loop is CASSLRGGGGQETQYF. In DNA form, the CDR3 reads TGTGCCAGCAGTTTAAGAGGGGGAGGGGGCCAAGAGACCCAGTACTTC.